This TCR beta chain was sequenced for a study of cytomegalovirus exposure and HLA in healthy donors (dated by TCRdb to 2016 to 2017). About the full investigation: In an earlier analysis of 587 of the donors, 276 Gb of sequence data and approximately 120 million unique TCR beta sequences from 180 million or so T cells were reported. A separate validation cohort of roughly 130 different subjects was used in addition to the 666-subject first cohort. To predict cytomegalovirus infection status, the study combined high-throughput TCR immunosequencing, statistical association of individual TCRs with disease status, and machine learning. Among the roughly 400 genotyped donors, around 81% belonged to the genetic ancestry cluster associated with self-reported Caucasian donors. Roughly 5 DR-DQ haplotypes were handled as single units for association and clustering, since linkage in the cohort was strong. Among 398 genotyped donors of the cohort, an average of around 240,000 unique TCR beta nucleotide sequences was sequenced per donor, of which roughly 17% were non-productive. The study aimed to test whether cataloging public T cell receptors could reveal signatures of past pathogen exposure. A later genetic analysis used genome-wide SNP genotypes for 398 of the 666 donors, treating that subset as a discovery cohort. Rather than using new phenotypic data, the later analysis identified candidate immune exposures from TCR beta sequences and from how often those sequences occurred across donors. Both class I and class II loci were covered by HLA typing, at four-digit resolution. The T cell repertoires of under 750 subjects were profiled by immunosequencing and related to cytomegalovirus serostatus. Typing coverage varied by locus: roughly 629-640 donors for A, B, C, DRB1 and DQB1; roughly 560 for DQA1; about 590 for DPA1; under 490 for DPB1. A later analysis re-examined previously published TCR beta repertoires from several hundred donors and added high-resolution HLA genotyping to investigate patterns of TCR occurrence. An early release that covered some 630 HLA-typed donors contained 300 to 350 gigabases of sequencing data and 75 million to 100 million unique TCR sequences. Every repertoire in the discovery cohort had been generated on one and the same sequencing platform. To decide whether each TCR beta V gene segment behaved as functional or pseudogenic, an earlier analysis of several hundred of the donors relied on high-throughput TCR beta sequencing. Alongside the repertoire data, information on donor age, sex, ethnicity and CMV serostatus was compiled.

The cohort was made up of 666 healthy bone marrow donors. At the time of sampling, every cohort member was nominally healthy, though immune exposures that went unrecorded were likely present. The donor tested CMV seronegative, placing the donor among the roughly 400 seronegative members of the cohort. Each donor provided a peripheral blood sample, and peripheral blood mononuclear cells were used for TCR beta sequencing. Genomic DNA extraction from the blood cell samples was performed with the Qiagen DNeasy Blood Extraction Kit. The paper as a whole reports these results and caveats: HLA typing was unavailable for some donors at each locus, so association tests used only the typed subset. Correlated functional status among segregating V segments might be attributable to linkage disequilibrium, but an unknown experimental factor could not be ruled out. Compared with equally common non-associated chains, HLA-associated TCR beta chains in a later analysis were more clonally expanded and had lower generation probabilities. In the study, around 160 TCR beta chains were listed as associated with cytomegalovirus. The classifier was reported to diagnose cytomegalovirus status with high specificity and sensitivity in both the original cohort and the validation cohort. A later genetic analysis associated a missense DCLRE1C variant with V-gene and J-gene trimming of TCR beta chains, and an independent cohort replicated the association. According to a later genetic analysis, donors in an Asian-associated ancestry cluster had fewer N-insertions in productive TCRs than the roughly 660-donor mean. When HLA alleles, especially DR and DQ, strongly co-occurred, TCR associations were difficult to assign to individual alleles. A further reported finding was that TCR beta sequences accurately predicted the HLA-A and HLA-B alleles for most subjects in the first cohort. The earlier analysis of about 600 of the donors excluded some 15 rarely observed V segments, including chromosome 9 orphons, because counts were too low. Because the 87-base-pair reads could not distinguish some IMGT-functional V segments, including TRBV6-2 and TRBV6-3, those segments were excluded. In vitro tests confirmed that three of the cytomegalovirus-associated TCR beta chains recognize cytomegalovirus antigens. The sequencing pipeline was judged likely to have produced a cluster of highly shared sequence variants as a technical artifact. Broadly in line with IMGT annotations, most TCR beta V segments showed up in productive rearrangements about 87% or about 30% of the time in an earlier analysis of some 590 of the donors. The only immune exposure information available for the cohort was CMV serostatus. A later analysis reported that several top co-occurrence clusters appeared linked to parvovirus B19, influenza, CMV and Epstein-Barr virus. It was suggested by the authors that the approach could potentially be generalized to other disease states and immunological phenotypes. In a later analysis, TCR association rates were found to vary across HLA loci, with the most associated TCRs seen for DRB1 alleles and the fewest for HLA-C alleles. The cohort was sequenced for TCR beta chains only, and without alpha or paired-chain data the features that could be detected were limited. In a later analysis, most CMV-associated TCR beta chains were found to appear HLA-restricted, with HLA associations seemingly driven largely by CMV exposure. While some public TCRs were present in many individuals, most TCR sequences turned up only very rarely across donors. A later analysis associated about 16,000 TCR beta sequences with specific HLA alleles at a false discovery rate of 0.05. The presence/absence analyses assumed that sequencing depth was roughly uniform across donors, and that assumption may not be true.

The library was built by means of the immunoSEQ multiplex PCR assay. For the multiplex PCR, a mixture combining 60 forward primers for TCR Vbeta segments and 13 reverse primers for TCR Jbeta segments was used. The CDR3 region of rearranged TCR beta genes was amplified from genomic DNA with a multiplex PCR assay. The Illumina HiSeq System was used to sequence the amplified TCR beta libraries as 87-base-pair reads. Per the original workflow: A later analysis counted tens of millions of unique TCR beta chains across the 666 repertoires, and roughly 10 million of these chains were shared by at least two donors. Raw reads were error-corrected and collapsed into unique sequences by a nearest-neighbor algorithm in which closely related sequences were merged to remove PCR and sequencing errors. To assign V, D and J gene segments, CDR3 sequences were aligned to IMGT reference sequences. Each retained sequence needed at least a six-nucleotide match to both a V gene segment and a J gene segment. Rearrangements were called productive when the CDR3 lacked stop codons and stayed in frame with V and J; all others were non-productive. CDR3 was defined according to IMGT convention as the region running from the second conserved V-encoded cysteine to the conserved J-encoded phenylalanine. The earlier analysis of a few hundred of the donors excluded any sequence lacking an unambiguous match to a single V gene segment. An earlier analysis of roughly 590 of the donors called V segments functional above 56.7% productive rearrangements and segregating when the between-donor standard deviation exceeded 5%. To diagnose cytomegalovirus status from the catalog of TCR beta chain sequences, a statistical classification framework was built. V and J gene assignment, in a later analysis, came from comparing TCR nucleotide sequences with IMGT/GENE-DB human TR gene sequences. Using the TCRdist pipeline, a later analysis assigned CDR3 sequences along with most-parsimonious VDJ recombination scenarios. In a later analysis, each TCR beta chain was defined by its CDR3 amino acid sequence together with its V-gene family, and reads lacking a unique V-gene family were excluded. A later analysis removed roughly 590 highly shared, low-generation-probability nucleotide sequences to deal with suspected cross-contamination and a sequencing artifact. A later analysis calculated a clonal expansion index for each public chain from normalized within-repertoire ranks of inferred template counts. In a later analysis, generation probabilities were computed using a VDJ recombination model fitted to out-of-frame rearrangements, and the results were checked against IGoR. A later analysis scored TCR-TCR, TCR-HLA and TCR-CMV co-occurrence with hypergeometric tests, applying a repertoire-size bias correction to TCR pairs. A later analysis estimated false discovery rates by permuting HLA or CMV assignments 20 times. In a later analysis, co-occurring TCRs were grouped using DBSCAN, with TCRdist sequence similarity added in when clustering inside HLA-allele-positive subsets. Repertoires with fewer than 30,000 or more than 120,000 public chains were left out of co-occurrence clustering, as were about five repertoires with anomalous nucleotide sharing. Entries here come from immuneACCESS through TCRdb and include only in-frame sequences with V and J called. Some clones fail to appear in such tables; in the studies checked, an unresolved V gene covers under half of the shortfall, and the cause of the remainder is unknown. V, J and clone size derive from that table, while D and trimming were established from the DNA sequence. This sample holds more than 90,000 clones; approximately 85% were observed only once. Clones ranked in the top ten supply approximately 3.6% of the sample.

With respect to this clone: There is no known antigen for this receptor. No much larger clonotype is one base removed from it; base qualities were not supplied.

Looking up the germline V gene yields CDR1 SGHTA and CDR2 FQGNSA. V gives up 5 bases and J gives up 3 bases, and the segment between their germline ends measures 13 bases. There are 15 amino acids in the CDR3, from cysteine to phenylalanine inclusive. CDR3 DNA is the only sequence kept; it has 45 bases, read in frame from the first base. Sequencing was performed on PBMCs. The chain uses TRBV7-2 and TRBJ1-4; no D gene can be assigned with confidence. The sequence was obtained from a young man in good health and CMV-seronegative. The DNA reads as follows: TGTGCCAGCAGCACGTTCGGCGGGGCTAATGAAAAACTGTTTTTT. Translated, it gives CASSTFGGANEKLFF.